The 5 T cell receptor beta chains below come from one sample, sequenced in a study of beta chain features in type 1 diabetes. Reverse transcription of all isolated RNA meant that expressed TCRB transcripts were sequenced. The data were produced by immunoSEQ multiplex PCR, yet TCRdb's version contains in-frame clones alone and is incomplete. The table includes about 360,000 clones, roughly 12% detected once. Sequencing used naive CD4+ T cells from blood. These receptors were taken from a man between 18 and 35 years old in good health.

The chain couples TRBV7-3 to TRBJ2-1; 9 bases fit TRBD1. The CDR3 has 14 amino acids. V lost 5 bases, J lost 9 bases, and 8 bases stayed unmatched. CDR1 is SGHTA, CDR2 FQGTGA, per germline. CDR3 sequence: CASSPRTGEGEQFF. In DNA, the CDR3 is TGTGCCAGCAGCCCTCGGACAGGGGAGGGTGAGCAGTTCTTC. Drawing the rest from reference TRBV7-3 and TRBJ2-1, the complete variable domain is GAGVSQTPSNKVTEKGKYVELRCDPISGHTALYWYRQSLGQGPEFLIYFQGTGAADDSGLPNDRFFAVRPEGSVSTLKIQRTERGDSAVYLCASSPRTGEGEQFFGPGTRLTVL.

The chain employs TRBV28 and TRBJ2-3; D not certain. This CDR3 has 16 residues. Trimming removed 5 bases at V and 0 bases at J, with 15 bases between. Germline V gives CDR1 MDHEN, CDR2 SYDVKM. The DNA of the CDR3 is TGTGCCAGCAGTCCATACGTGGGCGATAGCACAGATACGCAGTATTTT. Protein: CASSPYVGDSTDTQYF.

This clone was recorded a few times. V and J are TRBV4-3 and TRBJ2-1; 7 nucleotides agree with TRBD1. V gave up 5 bases and J gave up 6 bases; unmatched junction bases: 10. Germline V gives CDR1 LGHNA, CDR2 YSLEER. This CDR3 has 15 residues. The CDR3 DNA reads as TGCGCCAGCAGCTATTATCCGGGACAGTCCAATGAGCAGTTCTTC. Protein: CASSYYPGQSNEQFF.

This clone was counted only a few times. This chain links TRBV30 with TRBJ2-2; 8 positions agree with TRBD2. Unmatched junction bases numbered 4, after V lost 0 bases and J lost 7 bases. Germline lookup yields CDR1 GTSNPN and CDR2 SVGIG (reference sequence). The CDR3 consists of 14 residues. The CDR3 DNA sequence: TGTGCCTGGAGTGTGACTAGCGCGTACGGGGAGCTGTTTTTT. It is translated as CAWSVTSAYGELFF.

The gene calls are TRBV5-8 and TRBJ2-1; D possibly corresponds to TRBD2 (5 bases). Trimming left V 0 bases short and J 0 bases short, with 7 bases between. This CDR3 is built from 15 residues. Germline CDR1 and CDR2: SGHTS and YDEGEE. The CDR3 is CASSLGRSSYNEQFF. The CDR3 nucleotides are TGTGCCAGCAGCTTGGGGAGGAGCTCCTACAATGAGCAGTTCTTC.